This T cell receptor beta chain was captured in a study of tumor-infiltrating lymphocytes in glioblastoma multiforme. Study conclusions and caveats: The TCR and somatic mutation analysis included just one glioblastoma patient.

Between the trimmed V and J ends, which lost 2 bases and 2 bases, there was a span of 8 bases. CDR3 length equals 14 residues. CDR1 is MNHEY, CDR2 SVGAGI, per germline. Multiple V-beta primers and a C-beta primer amplified TCRB from RNA. These TCRB libraries lack any described unique molecular identifiers. TCRdb re-derived calls from the multiplex PCR reads in MiXCR, one entry per CDR3 protein. The sample records fewer than 10,000 distinct CDR3 sequences, around 70% being singletons. A word on this clonotype: Its antigen remains unidentified.

The genes are TRBV6-5 and TRBJ2-3; no definite D call. The source material was brain tumor tissue. The origin of this receptor is a male donor with glioblastoma. The CDR3 bases are TGTGCCAGCAGTTACACTACCCTCACAGATACGCAGTATTTT. Its protein product is CASSYTTLTDTQYF.